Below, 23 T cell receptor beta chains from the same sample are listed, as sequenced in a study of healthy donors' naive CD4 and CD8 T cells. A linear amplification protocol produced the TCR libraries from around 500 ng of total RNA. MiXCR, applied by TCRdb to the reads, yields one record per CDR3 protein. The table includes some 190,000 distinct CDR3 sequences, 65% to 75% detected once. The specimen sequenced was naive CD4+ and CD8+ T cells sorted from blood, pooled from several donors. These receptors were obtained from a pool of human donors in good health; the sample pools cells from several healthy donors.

CDR3 DNA sequence: TGCAGCGTTGACCAGGGGATCTATGGCTACACCTTC. As protein: CSVDQGIYGYTF. V and J are TRBV29-1 and TRBJ1-2; a possible D gene is TRBD1 (6 bases). CDR3 length equals 12 residues. Germline CDR1 and CDR2: SQVTM and ANQGSEA. V gave up 3 bases and J gave up 4 bases, with 9 bases separating them. Variable domain in full (rest from reference TRBV29-1 and TRBJ1-2): SAVISQKPSRDICQRGTSLTIQCQVDSQVTMMFWYRQQPGQSLTLIATANQGSEATYESGFVIDKFPISRPNLTFSTLTVSNMSPEDSSIYLCSVDQGIYGYTFGSGTRLTVV.

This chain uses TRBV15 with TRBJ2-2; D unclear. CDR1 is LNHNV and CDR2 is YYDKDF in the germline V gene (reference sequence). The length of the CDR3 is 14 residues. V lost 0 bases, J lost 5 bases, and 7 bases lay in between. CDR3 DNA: TGTGCCACCAGCAGAGATGGTGGGACCGGGGAGCTGTTTTTT. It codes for CATSRDGGTGELFF.

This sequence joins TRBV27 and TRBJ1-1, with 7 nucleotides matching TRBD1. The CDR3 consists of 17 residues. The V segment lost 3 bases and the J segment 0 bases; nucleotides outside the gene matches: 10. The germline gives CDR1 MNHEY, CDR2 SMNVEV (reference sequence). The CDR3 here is CASSFQGGDDMNTEAFF. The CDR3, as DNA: TGTGCCAGCAGTTTTCAAGGGGGCGATGACATGAACACTGAAGCTTTCTTT.

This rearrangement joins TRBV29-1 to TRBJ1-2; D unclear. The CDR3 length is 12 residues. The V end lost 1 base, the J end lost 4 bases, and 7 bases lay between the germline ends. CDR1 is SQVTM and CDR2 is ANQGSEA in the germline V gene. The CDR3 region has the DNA TGCAGCGTTGAAGGGGGAATCTATGGCTACACCTTC. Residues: CSVEGGIYGYTF.

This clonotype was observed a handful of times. CDR3 loop: CASSYSDRTQYF. The CDR3, as DNA: TGTGCCAGCAGTTACTCCGACAGGACCCAGTACTTC. The chain employs TRBV6-5 and TRBJ2-5; possibly TRBD1 for D (5 bases). The germline V gene encodes CDR1 MNHEY and CDR2 SVGAGI. The V end lost 0 bases, the J end lost 7 bases, and 6 bases lay between the germline ends. CDR3 length: 12 amino acids.

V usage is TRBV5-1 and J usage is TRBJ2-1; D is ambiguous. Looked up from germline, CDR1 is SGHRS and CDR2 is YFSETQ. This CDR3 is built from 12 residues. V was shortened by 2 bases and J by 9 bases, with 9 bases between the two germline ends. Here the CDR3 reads CASSFGLGEQFF. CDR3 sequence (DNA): TGCGCCAGCAGCTTTGGGTTGGGTGAGCAGTTCTTC.

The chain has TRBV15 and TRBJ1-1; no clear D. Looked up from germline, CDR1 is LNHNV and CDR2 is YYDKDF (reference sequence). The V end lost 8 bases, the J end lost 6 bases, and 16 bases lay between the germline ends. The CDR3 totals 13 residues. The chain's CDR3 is CATSDRTAAEAFF. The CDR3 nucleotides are TGTGCCACCTCCGATAGGACGGCGGCTGAAGCTTTCTTT.

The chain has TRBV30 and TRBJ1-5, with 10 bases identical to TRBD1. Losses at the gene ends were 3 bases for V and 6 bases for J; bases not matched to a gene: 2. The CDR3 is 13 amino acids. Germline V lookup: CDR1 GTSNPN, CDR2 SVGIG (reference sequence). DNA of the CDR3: TGTGCCTGGAGGGGACAGGGGTTTCAGCCCCAGCATTTT. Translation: CAWRGQGFQPQHF.

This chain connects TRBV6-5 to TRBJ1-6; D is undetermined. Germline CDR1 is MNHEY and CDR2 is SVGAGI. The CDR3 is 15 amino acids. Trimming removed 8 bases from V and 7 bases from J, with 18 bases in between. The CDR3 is CASLQKATLNSPLHF. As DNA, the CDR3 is TGTGCCAGCCTTCAAAAGGCGACCCTCAATTCACCCCTCCACTTT.

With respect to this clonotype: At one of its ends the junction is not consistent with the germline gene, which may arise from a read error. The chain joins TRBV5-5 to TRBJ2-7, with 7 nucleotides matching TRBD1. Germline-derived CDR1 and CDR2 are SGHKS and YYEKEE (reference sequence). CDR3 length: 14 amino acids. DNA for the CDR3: TGTGCCAGCAGCTCGGACCGGGACAGCCTTGTAGTAGACTTC. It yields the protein CASSSDRDSLVVDF.

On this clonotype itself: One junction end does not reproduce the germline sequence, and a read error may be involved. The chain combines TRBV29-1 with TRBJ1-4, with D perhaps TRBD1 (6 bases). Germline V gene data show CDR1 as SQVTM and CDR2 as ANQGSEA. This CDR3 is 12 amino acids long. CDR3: CSVEDHPDSSPF. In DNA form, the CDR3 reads TGCAGCGTTGAAGATCACCCGGACAGCTCCCCTTTT.

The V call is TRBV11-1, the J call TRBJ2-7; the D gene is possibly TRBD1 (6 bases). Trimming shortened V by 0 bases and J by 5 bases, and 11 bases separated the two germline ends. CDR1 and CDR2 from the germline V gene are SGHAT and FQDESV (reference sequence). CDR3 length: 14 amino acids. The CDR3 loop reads CASSLAGTGHEQYF. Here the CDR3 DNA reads TGTGCCAGCAGCTTAGCGGGCACAGGGCACGAGCAGTACTTC.

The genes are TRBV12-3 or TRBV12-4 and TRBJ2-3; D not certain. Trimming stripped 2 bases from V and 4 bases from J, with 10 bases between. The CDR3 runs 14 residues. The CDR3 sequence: CASSLLGGADTQYF. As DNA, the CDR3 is TGTGCCAGCAGTTTATTAGGCGGTGCAGATACGCAGTATTTT.

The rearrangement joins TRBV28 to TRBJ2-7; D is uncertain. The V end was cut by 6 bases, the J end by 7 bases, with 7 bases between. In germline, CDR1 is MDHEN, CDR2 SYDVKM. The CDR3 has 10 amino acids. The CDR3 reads CASRRGEQYF. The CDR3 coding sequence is TGTGCCAGCAGGCGTGGGGAGCAGTACTTC. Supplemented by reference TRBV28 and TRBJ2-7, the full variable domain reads DVKVTQSSRYLVKRTGEKVFLECVQDMDHENMFWYRQDPGLGLRLIYFSYDVKMKEKGDIPEGYSVSREKKERFSLILESASTNQTSMYLCASRRGEQYFGPGTRLTVT.

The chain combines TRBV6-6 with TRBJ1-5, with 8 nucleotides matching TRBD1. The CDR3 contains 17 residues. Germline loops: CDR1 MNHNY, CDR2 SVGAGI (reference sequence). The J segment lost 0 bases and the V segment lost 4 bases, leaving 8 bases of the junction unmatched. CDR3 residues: CASSSRQGLNSNQPQHF. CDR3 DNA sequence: TGTGCCAGCAGTTCCCGACAGGGGTTGAATAGCAATCAGCCCCAGCATTTT.

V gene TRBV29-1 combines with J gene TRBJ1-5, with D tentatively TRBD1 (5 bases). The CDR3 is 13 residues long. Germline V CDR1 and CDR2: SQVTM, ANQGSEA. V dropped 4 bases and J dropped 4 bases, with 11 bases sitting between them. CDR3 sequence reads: CSVASGQNQPQHF. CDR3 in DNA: TGCAGCGTTGCATCAGGGCAAAATCAGCCCCAGCATTTT.

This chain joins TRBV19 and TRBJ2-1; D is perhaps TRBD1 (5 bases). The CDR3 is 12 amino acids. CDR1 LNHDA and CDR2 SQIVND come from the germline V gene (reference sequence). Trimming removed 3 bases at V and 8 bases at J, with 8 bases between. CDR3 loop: CASSIRVDEQFF. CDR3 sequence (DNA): TGTGCCAGTAGTATCAGGGTGGATGAGCAGTTCTTC.

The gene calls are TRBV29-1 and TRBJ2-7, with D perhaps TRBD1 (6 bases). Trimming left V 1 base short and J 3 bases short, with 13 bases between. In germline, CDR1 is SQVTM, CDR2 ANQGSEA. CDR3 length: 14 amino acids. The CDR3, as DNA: TGCAGCGTTGAAGCCGAAGGGGGACACTACGAGCAGTACTTC. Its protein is CSVEAEGGHYEQYF.

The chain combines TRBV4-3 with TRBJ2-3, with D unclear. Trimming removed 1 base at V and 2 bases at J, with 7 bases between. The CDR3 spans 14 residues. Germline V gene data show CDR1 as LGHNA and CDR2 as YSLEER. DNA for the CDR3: TGCGCCAGCAGCCAAGCCCAGAACACAGATACGCAGTATTTT. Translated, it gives CASSQAQNTDTQYF.

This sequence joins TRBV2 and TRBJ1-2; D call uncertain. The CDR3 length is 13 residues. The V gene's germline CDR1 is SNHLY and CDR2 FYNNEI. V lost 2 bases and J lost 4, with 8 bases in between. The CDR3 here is CASSERSFYGYTF. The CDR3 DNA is TGTGCCAGCAGTGAAAGGTCTTTCTATGGCTACACCTTC.

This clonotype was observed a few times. The CDR3 here is CASSPRTVGGKETQYF. For the CDR3, the DNA is TGTGCCAGCTCACCCCGCACTGTAGGAGGTAAAGAGACCCAGTACTTC. The J gene is TRBJ2-5, the V gene TRBV18; TRBD2 might be the D (5 bases). CDR1 and CDR2 (germline): KGHSH, LQKENI. There are 16 residues in the CDR3. V lost 3 bases and J 3 bases, leaving 17 bases between the germline ends.

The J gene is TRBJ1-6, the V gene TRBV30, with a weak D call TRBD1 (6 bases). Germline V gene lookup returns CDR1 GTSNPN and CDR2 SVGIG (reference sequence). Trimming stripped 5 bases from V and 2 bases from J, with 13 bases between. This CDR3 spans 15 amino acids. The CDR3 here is CAWDPRGTYNSPLHF. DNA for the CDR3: TGTGCCTGGGACCCCAGGGGCACCTATAATTCACCCCTCCACTTT.

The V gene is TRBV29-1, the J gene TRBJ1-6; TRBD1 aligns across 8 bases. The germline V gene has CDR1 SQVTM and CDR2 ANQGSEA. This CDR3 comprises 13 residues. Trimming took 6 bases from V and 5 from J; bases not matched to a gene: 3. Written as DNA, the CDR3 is TGCAGCGTCCTGGACAGGGATAATTCACCCCTCCACTTT. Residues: CSVLDRDNSPLHF.